The rows below give T cell receptor beta chains drawn from one sample of a study of siplizumab effects on memory and regulatory T cells. The repertoire was sequenced with immunoSEQ multiplex PCR; TCRdb's copy has only in-frame clones and lacks some. The sample contains some 100,000 clones, 90% to 95% of which appear only once. The sequencing input was Tregs sorted from blood. The receptors were sampled from a human donor in good health. The CDR3 runs from the conserved cysteine through the conserved F or W. The order of the fields is D gene, J gene, V gene, clone size, CDR3 protein, CDR3 DNA. The D gene is left open where the match is weak. Clone size is shown for a subset of rows, as once, few, many or a class of expanded clone.

>.|TRBJ1-3|TRBV6-1|.
CASSDRYSGNTIYF
TGTGCCAGCAGTGACCGATACTCTGGAAACACCATATATTTT
>TRBD1|TRBJ2-1|TRBV5-1|.
CASSLEDRDYNEQFF
TGCGCCAGCAGCTTAGAGGACAGGGACTACAATGAGCAGTTCTTC
>TRBD1|TRBJ2-5|TRBV10-3|once
CAIGQGPETQYF
TGTGCCATCGGACAGGGACCAGAGACCCAGTACTTC
>.|TRBJ2-1|TRBV19|.
CASSIGGVPYNEQFF
TGTGCCAGTAGTATAGGAGGGGTTCCCTACAATGAGCAGTTCTTC
>.|TRBJ1-2|TRBV6-6|once
CASSSITGEPDGYTF
TGTGCCAGCAGTTCGATAACGGGGGAGCCTGATGGCTACACCTTC
>TRBD1|TRBJ2-7|TRBV19|.
CASRSQGGRHEQYF
TGTGCCAGTAGGTCACAGGGGGGTCGACACGAGCAGTACTTC
>TRBD1|TRBJ1-2|TRBV5-5|.
CASSASRDRGVSVGYTF
TGTGCCAGCAGCGCCTCCCGGGACAGGGGGGTTTCTGTTGGCTACACCTTC
>.|TRBJ2-1|TRBV6-6|.
CASTSHSYNEQFF
TGTGCCAGCACCTCGCACTCCTACAATGAGCAGTTCTTC
>.|TRBJ2-3|TRBV2|.
CASRGGAVTDTQYF
TGTGCCTCGAGGGGGGGGGCCGTTACAGATACGCAGTATTTT
>.|TRBJ1-4|TRBV11-2|.
CASSPGATNEKLFF
TGTGCCAGCAGCCCGGGGGCAACTAATGAAAAACTGTTTTTT
>.|TRBJ1-6|TRBV5-1|.
CASSLAANSYNSPLHF
TGCGCCAGCAGCTTGGCGGCAAACTCCTATAATTCACCCCTCCACTTT
>.|TRBJ2-5|TRBV18|.
CASSPEETQYF
TGTGCCAGCTCACCGGAAGAGACCCAGTACTTC
>TRBD1|TRBJ1-5|TRBV18|.
CASSPNRGVSQPQHF
TGTGCCAGCTCACCGAACAGGGGGGTCTCTCAGCCCCAGCATTTT
>.|TRBJ1-2|TRBV29-1|.
CSVSRPALFYGYTF
TGCAGCGTTTCGAGACCTGCCCTTTTTTATGGCTACACCTTC
>.|TRBJ2-7|TRBV7-9|.
CASRSVGSSYEQYF
TGTGCCAGCAGGAGTGTTGGGAGCTCCTACGAGCAGTACTTC
>.|TRBJ1-2|TRBV5-5|.
CASSLEGAAYNYGYTF
TGTGCCAGCAGCTTGGAGGGTGCGGCATACAACTATGGCTACACCTTC
>TRBD2|TRBJ2-7|TRBV18|.
CASSLAGSSYEQYF
TGTGCCAGCTCGTTAGCGGGGAGCTCCTACGAGCAGTACTTC
>.|TRBJ1-1|TRBV6-5|.
CASRLYTEAFF
TGTGCCAGCAGACTATACACTGAAGCTTTCTTT
>TRBD2|TRBJ2-2|TRBV27|.
CASSFGGRAGTGELFF
TGTGCCAGCAGTTTCGGCGGGAGGGCCGGGACCGGGGAGCTGTTTTTT
>.|TRBJ2-5|TRBV18|.
CASSPWTISQETQYF
TGTGCCAGCTCCCCCTGGACAATCTCCCAAGAGACCCAGTACTTC
>.|TRBJ1-5|TRBV23-1|.
CASSQYMGVSNQPQHF
TGCGCCAGCAGTCAATATATGGGGGTGAGCAATCAGCCCCAGCATTTT
>.|TRBJ2-3|TRBV5-1|.
CASSLVWTDTDTQYF
TGCGCCAGCAGCTTGGTCTGGACAGACACAGATACGCAGTATTTT
>TRBD1|TRBJ2-7|TRBV14|.
CASSQDRQGPLYEQYF
TGTGCCAGCAGCCAAGACAGACAGGGCCCCCTCTACGAGCAGTACTTC
>.|TRBJ2-5|TRBV7-3|few
CASSLRDGVETQYF
TGTGCCAGCAGCTTAAGGGACGGGGTAGAGACCCAGTACTTC
>TRBD1|TRBJ1-2|TRBV4-2|few
CASSQDSRTGEVF
TGTGCCAGCAGCCAAGACTCACGGACAGGGGAGGTTTTT